The rows below give T cell receptor beta chains drawn from one sample of a study of T cell repertoires in cytomegalovirus infection. Using its own MiXCR run on the reads, TCRdb lists one record per CDR3 protein. In the table there are about 400,000 distinct CDR3 sequences, about a sixth of which are singletons. The sequenced sample consisted of PBMCs. Every receptor here comes from a human donor in good health (CMV status not recorded). Some clones in this sample may be carry-over from other donors' samples. The CDR3 runs from the conserved cysteine through the conserved F or W.

TRBJ2-1	TRBV19	CASSSGLAGPGVF
TRBJ1-1	TRBV27	CASLGFATEAFF
TRBJ2-1	TRBV5-6	CASSSIPGTSVNNEQFF
TRBJ1-6	TRBV28	CASSGSGTYYNSPLHF
TRBJ1-4	TRBV19	CASSILRADNEKLFF
TRBJ2-3	TRBV20-1	CSARSLAGVDTQYF
TRBJ1-2	TRBV7-2	CASSFETAFYGYTF
TRBJ1-3	TRBV19	CASSIVETGNTIYF
TRBJ1-3	TRBV7-2	CASSLRQGFGGNTIYF
TRBJ1-6	TRBV6-6	CASTTNSPLHF
TRBJ1-1	TRBV14	CASSQVLTGTGSTEAFF
TRBJ1-1	TRBV12-3/TRBV12-4	CASSSFGAYRTEAFF
TRBJ2-1	TRBV7-2	CASSPSLAAPPQFF
TRBJ2-3	TRBV6-5	CASSSLGGETDTQYF
TRBJ2-7	TRBV6-1	CASTERYEQYF
TRBJ1-4	TRBV9	CASSSGGANEKLFF
TRBJ2-4	TRBV19	CASSIDGGAKNIQYF
TRBJ2-1	TRBV7-2	CASSPGTFYNEQFF
TRBJ1-3	TRBV6-2/TRBV6-3	CASSYSNPSGNTIYF
TRBJ1-2	TRBV7-2	CASSVDRENYGYTF
TRBJ1-3	TRBV7-2	CASSLTDRPGNTIYF
TRBJ2-3	TRBV4-3	CASSPRQGGSIAPDTQYF
TRBJ1-2	TRBV12-3/TRBV12-4	CASSFSGDPYGYTF
TRBJ2-7	TRBV20-1	CSAGGGRYEQYF
TRBJ2-7	TRBV19	CASRGQATYEQYF
TRBJ2-7	TRBV7-6	CASSLGPHEQYF
TRBJ2-1	TRBV27	CASSFFRMGEQFF
TRBJ1-1	TRBV20-1	CSASARGRGTEAFF
TRBJ2-1	TRBV7-2	CASSTTAGGLAEQFF
TRBJ1-1	TRBV20-1	CSARDSGGDNTEAFF
TRBJ1-1	TRBV6-2/TRBV6-3	CASRETGLAFF
TRBJ2-1	TRBV2	CASSEPFRNEQFF
TRBJ2-3	TRBV20-1	CSALGFRGTDTQYF
TRBJ1-2	TRBV7-8	CASSRTRQGFSGYTF
TRBJ2-7	TRBV7-2	CASSLRTGGYEQYF
TRBJ2-3	TRBV7-2	CASSYYYRDGNPLEPADTQYF
TRBJ2-1	TRBV6-2/TRBV6-3	CASSHYRDRAERGYNEQFF
TRBJ2-1	TRBV12-5	CASGISYNEQFF
TRBJ2-5	TRBV7-2	CASRLTSGSSSKTQYF
TRBJ2-7	TRBV7-2	CASSDRGGAWKEQYF
TRBJ2-5	TRBV7-2	CASSLGWGLAGGSRGETQYF
TRBJ2-3	TRBV20-1	CSARGPQRERKDTQYF
TRBJ2-1	TRBV5-1	CASSLYRPDNEQFF
TRBJ2-3	TRBV7-2	CASSLSRWTSGANTDTQYF
TRBJ2-7	TRBV7-2	CASSFQGTGSYEQYF
TRBJ2-3	TRBV11-3	CASSYSPGDTQYF
TRBJ2-7	TRBV28	CASSLSPGFTYEQYF
TRBJ1-6	TRBV20-1	CSARGPGVGDSPLHF
TRBJ1-6	TRBV7-6	CASSRQGGNSPLHF
TRBJ2-3	TRBV19	CASSPSGRSLDTQYF
TRBJ2-2	TRBV28	CASSLSGVDGELFF